Below, 15 T cell receptor beta chains from the same sample are listed, as sequenced in a study of stem cell transplantation in POMP-related autoinflammatory disease. Clones were sequenced by immunoSEQ multiplex PCR, and TCRdb holds only the in-frame ones, with some missing. Here the sample spans tens of thousands of clones, approximately 91% being singletons. Sequenced here: CD4+ T cells from PBMCs, sampled after stem cell transplantation. These receptors were taken from a human patient with POMP-related autoinflammation and immune dysregulation (PRAID). Some T cells may originate from the graft donor.

This clone came up once. The chain is built from TRBV13 and TRBJ1-2; weak D call: TRBD1 (5 bases). From germline, CDR1 is PRHDT and CDR2 FYEKMQ (reference sequence). V was clipped by 3 bases and J by 2 bases, with 10 bases between them. This CDR3 region has 14 residues. The CDR3, as DNA: TGTGCCAGCAGCTTGGGACGGCTAAACTATGGCTACACCTTC. Translating gives CASSLGRLNYGYTF.

The CDR3 region is CASSSLPGNPSGNTIYF. CDR3 bases: TGTGCCAGCAGCAGCCTTCCCGGGAATCCCTCTGGAAACACCATATATTTT. The chain is built from TRBV21-1 and TRBJ1-3. TRBV21-1 is noted as a pseudogene. The CDR3 runs 17 residues.

The V gene is TRBV29-1, the J gene TRBJ2-5, with a possible D match to TRBD1 (5 bases). Germline V gene data show CDR1 as SQVTM and CDR2 as ANQGSEA. V gave up 7 bases and J gave up 5 bases, with 17 bases separating them. The CDR3 is made up of 13 amino acids. The CDR3 protein is CSAIRGSGETQYF. Here the CDR3 DNA reads TGCAGCGCTATAAGGGGATCTGGGGAGACCCAGTACTTC.

The chain recombines TRBV5-1 with TRBJ2-7, with 8 bases fitting TRBD2. Germline CDR1 and CDR2: SGHRS and YFSETQ. The CDR3 totals 13 residues. J lost 2 bases, V lost 5 bases, and 3 bases had no gene match. Written as DNA, the CDR3 is TGCGCCAGCAGTTTAGCGGGACCCTACGAGCAGTACTTC. It translates to CASSLAGPYEQYF.

This chain links TRBV4-1 with TRBJ1-5, with 9 positions matching TRBD1. The germline CDR1 and CDR2 sequences are MGHRA and YSYEKL. Trimming cost V 0 bases and J 2 bases; bases outside gene matches: 5. There are 17 residues in the CDR3. The CDR3 here is CASSQEYRDRGNQPQHF. Written as DNA, the CDR3 is TGCGCCAGCAGCCAAGAATATCGGGACAGGGGCAATCAGCCCCAGCATTTT.

The chain has TRBV11-2 and TRBJ2-2, with TRBD2 as a possible D gene (6 bases). Germline V gives CDR1 SGHAT, CDR2 FQNNGV. V lost 3 bases and J lost 1, with 21 bases in between. The CDR3 covers 19 residues. The CDR3 protein is CASSLVRGSWKWNTGELFF. In DNA form, the CDR3 reads TGTGCCAGCAGCTTGGTCCGGGGGTCTTGGAAATGGAACACCGGGGAGCTGTTTTTT.

The CDR3 here is CASRTDRRVAEAFF. CDR3 nucleotide sequence: TGCGCCAGCAGAACGGACAGGAGGGTCGCTGAAGCTTTCTTT. The rearrangement joins TRBV10-2 to TRBJ1-1; 7 nucleotides match TRBD1. The V and J ends lost 6 bases and 6 bases, in that order; junction bases with no gene match: 10. CDR1 and CDR2 (germline): WSHSY, SAAADI. This CDR3 has 14 residues.

This rearrangement joins TRBV5-1 to TRBJ2-5; 7 nucleotides match TRBD1. Germline V gene data show CDR1 as SGHRS and CDR2 as YFSETQ. The junction had 7 bases not matched to a gene; V was cut back by 2 bases and J by 3 bases. This CDR3 is built from 15 residues. CDR3 sequence (DNA): TGCGCCAGCAGCTTCTACCTGGGACAGAAAGAGACCCAGTACTTC. This gives the protein CASSFYLGQKETQYF.

J is TRBJ2-5 and V is TRBV5-1, with D hard to call. Germline V gene sequence: CDR1 SGHRS, CDR2 YFSETQ. V lost 4 bases to trimming and J lost 0 bases, with 10 bases between them. The CDR3 loop spans 14 amino acids. The CDR3 here is CASSVSVYQETQYF. The DNA for the CDR3 is TGCGCCAGCAGCGTATCAGTGTACCAAGAGACCCAGTACTTC.

V gene TRBV28 combines with J gene TRBJ1-2; 7 positions agree with TRBD1. The germline gives CDR1 MDHEN, CDR2 SYDVKM. This CDR3 is built from 15 residues. The V segment lost 7 bases and the J segment 1 base; nucleotides outside the gene matches: 9. For the CDR3, the DNA is TGTGCCAGCACCCGGGACAGACTTTTTAACTATGGCTACACCTTC. It encodes CASTRDRLFNYGYTF.

V gene TRBV29-1 combines with J gene TRBJ2-7; 7 nucleotides line up with TRBD1. The V and J ends lost 7 bases and 2 bases, in that order; junction bases with no gene match: 14. The CDR3 is 15 residues long. CDR1 SQVTM and CDR2 ANQGSEA come from the germline V gene. The CDR3 loop reads CSAITGQAEAYEQYF. The CDR3 DNA follows: TGCAGCGCTATCACTGGACAGGCAGAGGCCTACGAGCAGTACTTC.

J is TRBJ2-3 and V is TRBV10-3; D is undetermined. Between the trimmed V and J ends, which lost 9 bases and 1 base, there was a span of 5 bases. The CDR3 extends over 11 amino acids. CDR1 and CDR2 (germline): ENHRY, SYGVKD. CDR3 loop: CAIKGTDTQYF. The CDR3 DNA reads as TGTGCCATAAAGGGCACAGATACGCAGTATTTT.

The CDR3, as DNA: TGCAGTGCTAGTCAAGGGACCGACTATGGCTACACCTTC. Translating it yields CSASQGTDYGYTF. This chain connects TRBV20-1 to TRBJ1-2; a possible D gene is TRBD1 (5 bases). CDR3 length: 13 residues. The germline V gene has CDR1 DFQATT and CDR2 SNEGSKA (reference sequence). Trimming took off 3 bases at V and 3 bases at J, with 11 bases between the two ends.

The V and J genes are TRBV6-1 and TRBJ1-1; D may be TRBD1 (5 bases). CDR1 and CDR2 from the germline V gene are MNHNS and SASEGT. Trimming removed 2 bases at V and 7 bases at J, with 11 bases between. CDR3 length equals 13 residues. CDR3 in amino acids: CASSETRASEAFF. As DNA, the CDR3 is TGTGCCAGCAGTGAAACCAGGGCAAGTGAAGCTTTCTTT.

This rearrangement joins TRBV5-6 to TRBJ1-1, with D tentatively TRBD1 (5 bases). V gave up 0 bases and J gave up 3 bases, with 12 bases separating them. CDR1 SGHDT and CDR2 YYEEEE come from the germline V gene. The CDR3 length is 15 residues. CDR3 protein: CASSLAWGWDTEAFF. The DNA for the CDR3 is TGTGCCAGCAGCTTGGCATGGGGGTGGGACACTGAAGCTTTCTTT.